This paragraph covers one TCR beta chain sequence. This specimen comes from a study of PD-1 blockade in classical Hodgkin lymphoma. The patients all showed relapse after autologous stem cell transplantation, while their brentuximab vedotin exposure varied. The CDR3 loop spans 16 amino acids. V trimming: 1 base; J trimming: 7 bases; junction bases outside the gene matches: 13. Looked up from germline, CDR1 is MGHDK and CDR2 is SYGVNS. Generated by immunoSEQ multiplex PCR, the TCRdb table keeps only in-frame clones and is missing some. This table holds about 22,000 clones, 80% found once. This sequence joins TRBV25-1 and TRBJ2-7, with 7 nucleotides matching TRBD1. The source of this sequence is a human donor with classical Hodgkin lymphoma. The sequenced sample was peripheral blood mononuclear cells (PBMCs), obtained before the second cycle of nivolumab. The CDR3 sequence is CASSESLTGSFAEQYF. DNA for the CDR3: TGTGCCAGCAGTGAATCCCTGACAGGGTCGTTTGCGGAGCAGTACTTC.